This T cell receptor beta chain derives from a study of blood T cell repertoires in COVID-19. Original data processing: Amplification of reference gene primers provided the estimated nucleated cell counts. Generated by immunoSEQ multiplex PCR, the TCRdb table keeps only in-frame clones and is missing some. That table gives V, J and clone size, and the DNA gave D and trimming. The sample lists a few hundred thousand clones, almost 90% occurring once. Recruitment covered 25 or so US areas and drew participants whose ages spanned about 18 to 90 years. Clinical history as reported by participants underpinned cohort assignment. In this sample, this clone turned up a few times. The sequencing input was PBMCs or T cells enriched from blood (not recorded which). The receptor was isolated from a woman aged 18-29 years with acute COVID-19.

The CDR3 DNA is TGTGCCAGCAGCTTAGCGGGAGGGACGTACCAAGAGACCCAGTACTTC. Its protein product is CASSLAGGTYQETQYF. The V gene is TRBV7-3, the J gene TRBJ2-5; 9 bases align to TRBD2. The V gene's germline CDR1 is SGHTA and CDR2 FQGTGA. This CDR3 is 16 amino acids long. V shed 2 bases and J 0 bases; nucleotides not matched to a gene: 4.